This T cell receptor beta chain comes out of a study of technical replicates of blood from a few donors. Only in-frame clones appear in the TCRdb table, and some are missing; sequencing was by immunoSEQ multiplex PCR. This sample has about 94,000 clones, with approximately 95% found just once. This clone turned up a few times. Germline lookup yields CDR1 LNHNV and CDR2 YYDKDF (reference sequence). There are 16 residues in the CDR3. V lost 1 base to trimming and J lost 1 base, with 13 bases between them. The sample taken for sequencing was T cells isolated from PBMCs. The chain employs TRBV15 and TRBJ1-1; tentative D call: TRBD1 (5 bases). The receptor was isolated from a human donor in good health. CDR3 DNA sequence: TGTGCCACCAGCAGAGTCGACAGAATTACGAACACTGAAGCTTTCTTT. It specifies CATSRVDRITNTEAFF.